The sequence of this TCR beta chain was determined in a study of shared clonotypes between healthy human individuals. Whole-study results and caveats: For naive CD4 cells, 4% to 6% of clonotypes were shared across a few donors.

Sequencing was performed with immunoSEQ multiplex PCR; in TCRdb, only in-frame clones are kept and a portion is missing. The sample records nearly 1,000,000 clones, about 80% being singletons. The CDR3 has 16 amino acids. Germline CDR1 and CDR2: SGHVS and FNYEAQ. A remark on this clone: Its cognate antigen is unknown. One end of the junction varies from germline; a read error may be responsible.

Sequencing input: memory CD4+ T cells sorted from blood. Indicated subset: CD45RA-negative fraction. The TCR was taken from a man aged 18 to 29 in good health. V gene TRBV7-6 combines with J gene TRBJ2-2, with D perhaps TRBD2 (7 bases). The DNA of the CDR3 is TGTGCCAGCAGCCTAGCCATAGGGGGGGACACCGGGGAGCTGTTTTTT. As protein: CASSLAIGGDTGELFF.